This record looks at one TCR beta chain sequence and its context. This clonotype was seen only a few times. What antigen it recognizes has not been identified. One base away there is no much larger clone; base qualities are not given. This record belongs to a study of early T cells in non-severe SARS-CoV-2 infection (dated by TCRdb to about 2021). Turning to the overall study: Because TCR sequencing was done on bulk RNA from unsorted whole blood, the alpha and beta chains could not be paired.

The study was a case-control design nested within a healthcare worker cohort in London, UK, with weekly nasopharyngeal swab PCR tests and blood sampling. Healthcare workers were recruited between 23 and 31 March 2020, during the week of the UK lockdown, and were followed weekly for up to roughly 15 weeks. General conclusions and limits of the study: VDJdb matching was skewed toward anti-spike CD8 responses and likely underestimated virus-specific expansions by missing private and CD4 specificities.

Preparation of the library involved 5' RACE. Sequencing was carried out with a NextSeq 500. The TCR library protocol attached unique molecular identifiers to individual cDNA molecules to correct for sequencing error and PCR bias. TCR alpha and beta chains were both sequenced, and the abundances of alpha and beta sequences in each sample were closely correlated with each other. The authors' analysis ran thus. V gene, J gene and CDR3 annotation of TCR sequences was performed with Decombinator V4. Expanded TCRs were defined as changing significantly between any two time points under a Poisson model with p below 0.0001. Abundances of TCRs were expressed as counts per million after normalisation to the total number of TCRs sequenced in each sample. A search of VDJdb, accessed on 1 November 2021, was run for TCRs annotated to CMV, EBV and SARS-CoV-2, with TCRs annotated for multiple antigens excluded. Using fastp at Q25 and MiXCR, TCRdb reprocessed the public reads and kept productive beta chains. Rows merge per CDR3 protein into single entries with the most common DNA and genes. In this record, the V and J calls reflect TCRdb's handling and not the investigators' own analysis. This sample lists about 81,000 distinct CDR3 sequences; 6% to 7% were detected once. About 7.8% of the sample rests with the top ten.

The sequence was obtained from an adult who was a healthcare worker with PCR-confirmed SARS-CoV-2 infection or an uninfected control (not recorded which). The sample taken for sequencing was whole blood.

The CDR3 is CASSLDVAGGQQETQYF. The sequence in DNA is TGTGCCAGCAGCTTAGACGTAGCGGGAGGCCAACAAGAGACCCAGTACTTC. The chain was built from TRBV13 and TRBJ2-5, with 10 junctional bases fitting TRBD2. The germline V gene (reference sequence) provides CDR1 PRHDT and CDR2 FYEKMQ. At the junction V is shortened by 1 base and J by 2 bases; bases outside the gene matches: 7. Including the terminal cysteine and phenylalanine, the CDR3 comprises 17 residues. Left in the record is the CDR3 DNA by itself, 51 bases read in frame from the first base.